Listed here are 7 T cell receptor beta chains from one sample, sequenced in a study of T-cell memory formation after mild COVID-19. TCRdb used MiXCR to reprocess the 5' RACE reads, holding one entry per CDR3 protein. The sample contains about 500,000 distinct CDR3 sequences, around 21% of which appear only once. The sample comprised PBMCs or a T cell subset sorted from them (not recorded which). The receptors were gathered from an adult woman who had mild COVID-19 (a few samples of this study predate the infection). Cell type and time point are not known.

This clonotype was seen ten or more times. An end of the junction does not agree with germline; a read error may underlie this. The chain couples TRBV7-7 to TRBJ2-1, with TRBD2 matching over 7 bases. Germline V gene sequence: CDR1 SSHAT, CDR2 FNYEAQ (reference sequence). The CDR3 loop spans 15 amino acids. This CDR3 is CASSPGRSSYNEQFF. For the CDR3, the DNA is TGTGCTAGCAGCCCCGGGAGGAGCTCCTACAATGAGCAGTTCTTC.

This clonotype was recorded once. This chain uses TRBV7-8 with TRBJ2-1; 7 nucleotides agree with TRBD1. The CDR3 is made up of 14 amino acids. Unmatched junction bases numbered 11, after V lost 10 bases and J lost 5 bases. CDR1 and CDR2 from the germline V gene are SGHVS and FQNEAQ. The CDR3 loop is CATSRQGVNNEQFF. Here the CDR3 DNA reads TGTGCCACCTCTCGCCAGGGGGTAAACAATGAGCAGTTCTTC.

The rearrangement links TRBV27 to TRBJ1-2; 7 bases line up with TRBD1. The germline CDR1 and CDR2 sequences are MNHEY and SMNVEV (reference sequence). The J segment lost 8 bases and the V segment lost 7 bases, leaving 7 bases of the junction unmatched. This CDR3 is built from 12 residues. CDR3 DNA sequence: TGTGCCAGCATGGGTAGGGGGCAAGGCTACACCTTC. Its translation is CASMGRGQGYTF.

This clonotype occurred a few times. This sequence joins TRBV12-5 and TRBJ1-2; the D gene is possibly TRBD1 (5 bases). Per germline, CDR1 LGHNT and CDR2 FRNRAP. The CDR3 has 13 residues. V was shortened by 3 bases and J by 4 bases, with 9 bases between the two germline ends. CDR3 nucleotide sequence: TGTGCTAGTGGTTTCCAGGGCTTCTATGGCTACACCTTC. It is translated as CASGFQGFYGYTF.

There are a few counts of this clonotype. J is TRBJ1-4 and V is TRBV5-5; no clear D. The CDR3 length is 15 residues. Germline CDR1 SGHKS, CDR2 YYEKEE (reference sequence). Trimming took 4 bases from V and 2 from J, leaving 12 bases between them. In nucleotides, the CDR3 is TGTGCCAGCAGCCTCGGGAGCCCCACTAATGAAAAACTGTTTTTT. This translates into CASSLGSPTNEKLFF.

This clonotype was seen ten or more times. The chain uses TRBV7-8 and TRBJ2-3; D may be TRBD1 (6 bases). Germline CDR1 reads SGHVS; CDR2 reads FQNEAQ. Trimming took off 0 bases at V and 8 bases at J, with 18 bases between the two ends. This CDR3 region has 16 residues. DNA of the CDR3: TGTGCCAGCAGCTTAGCGCGGTCAAACACACAGGGTACGCAGTATTTT. It encodes CASSLARSNTQGTQYF. Supplemented by reference TRBV7-8 and TRBJ2-3, the full variable domain reads GAGVSQSPRYKVAKRGQDVALRCDPISGHVSLFWYQQALGQGPEFLTYFQNEAQLDKSGLPSDRFFAERPEGSVSTLKIQRTQQEDSAVYLCASSLARSNTQGTQYFGPGTRLTVL.

The rearrangement links TRBV6-2 or TRBV6-3 to TRBJ2-5, with 11 bases identical to TRBD2. The junction had 14 bases not matched to a gene; V was cut back by 6 bases and J by 2 bases. CDR1 and CDR2 (germline): MNHEY, SVGEGT. There are 18 residues in the CDR3. CDR3 sequence: CASRPGLAGRPLQETQYF. In DNA form, the CDR3 reads TGTGCCAGCAGACCCGGACTAGCGGGTCGTCCCCTTCAAGAGACCCAGTACTTC.